This T cell receptor beta chain was obtained from a study of blood T cell repertoires in COVID-19. As for the study in general: Sample material is recorded as cDNA or gDNA derived from T cells, B-cell-depleted T cells, or PBMCs.

Deletions cut 0 bases from V and 7 bases from J, with 10 bases between. The CDR3 is 13 amino acids. Germline V gene data show CDR1 as SGHRS and CDR2 as YFSETQ. This clone was recorded a few times. Authors' data handling: Researchers report that nucleated cell counts were estimated from reference gene primer amplification. Generated by immunoSEQ multiplex PCR, the TCRdb table keeps only in-frame clones and is missing some. Clonal size and the V and J genes are those of that table, whereas D and trimming came from the DNA. The profile shows roughly 330,000 clones, about four fifths of them singletons. The receptor was isolated from a woman aged 45-59 years with acute or convalescent COVID-19. V gene TRBV5-1 combines with J gene TRBJ1-2; D unresolved. The sequencing input was peripheral blood. This chain's CDR3 is CASSLAREFGYTF. The CDR3 DNA follows: TGCGCCAGCAGCTTGGCCCGGGAGTTTGGCTACACCTTC.